The 12 T cell receptor beta chains below come from one sample, sequenced in a study of cytomegalovirus exposure and HLA in healthy donors. The PCR used 60 Vbeta and 13 Jbeta primers. This table comes from immunoSEQ multiplex PCR, and its TCRdb copy is limited to in-frame clones, with some not included. This table has about 130,000 clones, around 80% appearing once. Sequencing was performed on PBMCs. The receptors were sampled from a man younger than 45 in good health.

The chain has TRBV13 and TRBJ1-6, with 8 nucleotides matching TRBD1. J gave up 9 bases and V 5 bases, and 9 bases lay outside the gene matches. CDR3 length: 15 residues. Per the germline V gene, CDR1 is PRHDT and CDR2 is FYEKMQ (reference sequence). In nucleotides, the CDR3 is TGTGCCAGCAGCCCCCAAGGACAGGGTGGTTCACCCCTCCACTTT. This sequence encodes CASSPQGQGGSPLHF.

This rearrangement joins TRBV25-1 to TRBJ2-2; unclear D gene. The length of the CDR3 is 12 residues. V was cut by 2 bases and J by 6 bases, with 4 bases left in between. Germline CDR1 is MGHDK and CDR2 is SYGVNS. The CDR3 DNA reads as TGTGCCAGCAGTGAAGTCGCCGGGGAGCTGTTTTTT. It codes for CASSEVAGELFF.

CDR3: CASSEGLAGVNKFF. DNA for the CDR3: TGTGCCAGCAGTGAGGGACTAGCGGGAGTCAATAAGTTCTTC. The chain joins TRBV2 to TRBJ2-1; 14 nucleotides match TRBD2. V was pared by 3 bases and J by 14 bases, with 6 bases of the junction left unmatched. The CDR3 extends over 14 amino acids. The germline V gene has CDR1 SNHLY and CDR2 FYNNEI.

V is TRBV14 and J is TRBJ1-2; 9 bases map to TRBD1. This CDR3 comprises 13 residues. Trimming took 4 bases from V and 5 from J; bases not matched to a gene: 2. CDR1 SGHDN and CDR2 FVKESK come from the germline V gene. This chain's CDR3 is CASSLGQGYGYTF. The CDR3 DNA sequence: TGTGCCAGCAGCCTGGGACAGGGATATGGCTACACCTTC. Full variable domain (remainder filled in from reference TRBV14 and TRBJ1-2): EAGVTQFPSHSVIEKGQTVTLRCDPISGHDNLYWYRRVMGKEIKFLLHFVKESKQDESGMPNNRFLAERTGGTYSTLKVQPAELEDSGVYFCASSLGQGYGYTFGSGTRLTVV.

The chain is built from TRBV2 and TRBJ2-3; D remains unclear. V was cut by 8 bases and J by 3 bases, with 12 bases left in between. Germline-derived CDR1 and CDR2 are SNHLY and FYNNEI. The CDR3 has 13 residues. DNA of the CDR3: TGTGCCAGCCCAATGGAGAGTACAGATACGCAGTATTTT. Its protein is CASPMESTDTQYF.

This rearrangement joins TRBV20-1 to TRBJ2-7; D is undetermined. V shed 1 base and J shed 2 bases, with 3 bases lying between them. CDR1 is DFQATT and CDR2 is SNEGSKA in the germline V gene (reference sequence). CDR3 length: 11 residues. CDR3 sequence (DNA): TGCAGTGCTAGAGCCGCCTACGAGCAGTACTTC. Residues: CSARAAYEQYF.

The chain recombines TRBV4-1 with TRBJ2-7, with 7 positions matching TRBD1. J was trimmed by 2 bases and V by 1 base; bases with no gene match: 5. Germline V lookup: CDR1 MGHRA, CDR2 YSYEKL. The CDR3 is made up of 15 amino acids. CDR3 residues: CASSQGGTVAYEQYF. CDR3 coding DNA: TGCGCCAGCAGCCAAGGTGGGACAGTTGCCTACGAGCAGTACTTC.

The CDR3 spells CASSWSLSGSTDTQYF. The CDR3 nucleotides read TGTGCCAGCAGTTGGTCCCTAAGCGGAAGCACAGATACGCAGTATTTT. The chain combines TRBV28 with TRBJ2-3; TRBD2 is a possible D gene (5 bases). CDR1 is MDHEN and CDR2 is SYDVKM in the germline V gene. V gave up 4 bases and J gave up 0 bases, with 14 bases separating them. This CDR3 is built from 16 residues. Variable domain in full (rest from reference TRBV28 and TRBJ2-3): DVKVTQSSRYLVKRTGEKVFLECVQDMDHENMFWYRQDPGLGLRLIYFSYDVKMKEKGDIPEGYSVSREKKERFSLILESASTNQTSMYLCASSWSLSGSTDTQYFGPGTRLTVL.

The V and J genes are TRBV7-9 and TRBJ2-7; 9 nucleotides agree with TRBD2. This CDR3 region has 16 residues. J gave up 3 bases and V 1 base, and 7 bases lay outside the gene matches. Germline CDR1 and CDR2: SEHNR and FQNEAQ (reference sequence). CDR3 sequence reads: CASSLGRGGEFYEQYF. DNA of the CDR3: TGTGCCAGCAGCTTAGGCCGCGGGGGGGAATTCTACGAGCAGTACTTC.

The CDR3 bases are TGTGCCAGCAGCCCCGGGACGGGGACAGGGGACAATGAGCAGTTCTTC. This gives the protein CASSPGTGTGDNEQFF. The genes are TRBV7-9 and TRBJ2-1; 10 bases align to TRBD1. Germline V gives CDR1 SEHNR, CDR2 FQNEAQ (reference sequence). The ends lost 5 bases at V and 5 bases at J; junction bases unmatched: 9. CDR3 length: 16 amino acids.

This sequence joins TRBV9 and TRBJ2-2, with D perhaps matching TRBD1 (6 bases). The CDR3 loop spans 13 amino acids. Trimming cost V 5 bases and J 7 bases, with 12 bases left between them. CDR1 SGDLS and CDR2 YYNGEE come from the germline V gene. In nucleotides, the CDR3 is TGTGCCAGCAGACAGGGCGGCGGCGGGGAGCTGTTTTTT. It specifies CASRQGGGGELFF. Full variable domain (missing parts from reference TRBV9 and TRBJ2-2): DSGVTQTPKHLITATGQRVTLRCSPRSGDLSVYWYQQSLDQGLQFLIQYYNGEERAKGNILERFSAQQFPDLHSELNLSSLELGDSALYFCASRQGGGGELFFGEGSRLTVL.

The chain has TRBV7-2 and TRBJ2-5; 14 nucleotides align to TRBD2. The CDR3 is 18 residues long. CDR1 SGHTA and CDR2 FQGNSA come from the germline V gene. V lost 6 bases and J lost 0; bases outside the gene matches: 9. In DNA, the CDR3 is TGTGCCAGCAGTCACGGGACTAGCGGGAGATCGTACCAAGAGACCCAGTACTTC. It specifies CASSHGTSGRSYQETQYF.